This T cell receptor (beta chain) was sequenced for a study of CD8 T cells in ankylosing spondylitis. Findings and caveats of the study: Earlier work had already found some motif variants in reactive arthritis synovial fluid and blood. Reports say disease-linked clones showed up significantly more in matched ankylosing spondylitis synovial fluid. There was a TCR beta motif, made of several highly homologous variants, that appeared characteristic of ankylosing spondylitis blood. Disease-linked clones were CD8+ and relatively rare in peripheral blood.

The authors made TCR beta libraries by quantitative 5'-RACE with molecular barcodes. TCRdb called the 5' RACE reads again in MiXCR, with one record for every CDR3 protein. The data hold some 840,000 distinct CDR3 sequences, with about 12% observed a single time. The CDR3 is 14 residues long. Germline CDR1 is KGHDR and CDR2 is SFDVKD. V was pared by 7 bases and J by 2 bases, with 13 bases between. Notes on this clonotype: Its antigen is undetermined.

Sequenced sample: blood, either unsorted or a sorted T cell fraction (not recorded which). The chain has TRBV24-1 and TRBJ1-1; D is unclear. The TCR sequence derives from a male donor with ankylosing spondylitis. The CDR3 sequence is CATSDPGGNTEAFF. For the CDR3, the DNA is TGTGCCACCAGCGACCCGGGCGGTAACACTGAAGCTTTCTTT.